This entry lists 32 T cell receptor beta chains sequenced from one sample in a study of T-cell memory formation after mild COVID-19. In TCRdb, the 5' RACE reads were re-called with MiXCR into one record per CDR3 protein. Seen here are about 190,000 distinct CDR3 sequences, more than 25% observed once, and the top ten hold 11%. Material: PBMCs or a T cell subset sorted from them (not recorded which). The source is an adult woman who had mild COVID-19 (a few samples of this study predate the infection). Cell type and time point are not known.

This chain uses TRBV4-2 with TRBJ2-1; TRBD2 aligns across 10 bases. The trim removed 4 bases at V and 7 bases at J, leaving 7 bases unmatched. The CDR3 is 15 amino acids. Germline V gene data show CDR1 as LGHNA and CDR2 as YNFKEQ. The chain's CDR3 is CASSLPGLARNEQFF. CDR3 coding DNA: TGTGCCAGCAGCCTCCCGGGACTAGCGAGGAATGAGCAGTTCTTC.

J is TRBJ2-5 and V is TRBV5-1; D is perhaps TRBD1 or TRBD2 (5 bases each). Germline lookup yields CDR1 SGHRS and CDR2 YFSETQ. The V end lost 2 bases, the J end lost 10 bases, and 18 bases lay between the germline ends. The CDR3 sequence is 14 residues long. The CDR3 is CASSLIGTPMDQYF. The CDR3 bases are TGCGCCAGCAGCTTAATAGGGACCCCAATGGACCAGTACTTC. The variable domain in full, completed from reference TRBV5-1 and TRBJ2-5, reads KAGVTQTPRYLIKTRGQQVTLSCSPISGHRSVSWYQQTPGQGLQFLFEYFSETQRNKGNFPGRFSGRQFSNSRSEMNVSTLELGDSALYLCASSLIGTPMDQYFGPGTRLLVL.

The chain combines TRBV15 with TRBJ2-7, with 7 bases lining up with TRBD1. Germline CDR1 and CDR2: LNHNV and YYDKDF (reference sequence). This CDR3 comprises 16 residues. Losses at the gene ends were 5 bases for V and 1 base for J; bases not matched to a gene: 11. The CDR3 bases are TGTGCCACCAGCGTTCGCCCAGGGGGAATTTCCTACGAGCAGTACTTC. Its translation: CATSVRPGGISYEQYF.

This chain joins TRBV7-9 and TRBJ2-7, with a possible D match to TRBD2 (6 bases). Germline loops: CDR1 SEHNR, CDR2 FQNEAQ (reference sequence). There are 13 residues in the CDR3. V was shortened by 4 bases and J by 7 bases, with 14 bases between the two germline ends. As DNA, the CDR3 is TGTGCCAGCAGCTCGGGGGTCGAAAGTGAGCAGTACTTC. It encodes CASSSGVESEQYF.

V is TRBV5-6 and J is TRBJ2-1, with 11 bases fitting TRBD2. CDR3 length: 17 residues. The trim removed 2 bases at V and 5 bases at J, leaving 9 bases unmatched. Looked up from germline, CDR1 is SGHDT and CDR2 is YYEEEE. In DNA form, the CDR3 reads TGTGCCAGCAGCTTAATTCAGACTAGCGGGGTTAACAATGAGCAGTTCTTC. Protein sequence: CASSLIQTSGVNNEQFF. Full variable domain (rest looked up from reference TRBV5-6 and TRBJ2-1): DAGVTQSPTHLIKTRGQQVTLRCSPKSGHDTVSWYQQALGQGPQFIFQYYEEEERQRGNFPDRFSGHQFPNYSSELNVNALLLGDSALYLCASSLIQTSGVNNEQFFGPGTRLTVL.

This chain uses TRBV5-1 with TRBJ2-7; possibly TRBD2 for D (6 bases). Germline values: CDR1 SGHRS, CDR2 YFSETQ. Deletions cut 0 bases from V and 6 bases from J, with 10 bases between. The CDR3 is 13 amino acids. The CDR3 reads CASSLGGDGEQYF. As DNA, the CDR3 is TGCGCCAGCAGCTTGGGGGGGGACGGCGAGCAGTACTTC.

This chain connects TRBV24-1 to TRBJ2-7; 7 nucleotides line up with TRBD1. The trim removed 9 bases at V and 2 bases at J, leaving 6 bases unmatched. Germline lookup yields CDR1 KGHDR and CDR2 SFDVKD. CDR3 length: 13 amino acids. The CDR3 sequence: CATQETGAYEQYF. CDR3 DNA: TGTGCCACCCAAGAAACAGGGGCCTACGAGCAGTACTTC.

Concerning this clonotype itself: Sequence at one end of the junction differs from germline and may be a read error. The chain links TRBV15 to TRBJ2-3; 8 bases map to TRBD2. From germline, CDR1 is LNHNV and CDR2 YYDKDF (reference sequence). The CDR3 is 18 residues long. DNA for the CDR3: TGTGCCACCAGCGGAGACTACGGGGGGGACGTCGGGGCGAATACGCAGTATTTT. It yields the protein CATSGDYGGDVGANTQYF.

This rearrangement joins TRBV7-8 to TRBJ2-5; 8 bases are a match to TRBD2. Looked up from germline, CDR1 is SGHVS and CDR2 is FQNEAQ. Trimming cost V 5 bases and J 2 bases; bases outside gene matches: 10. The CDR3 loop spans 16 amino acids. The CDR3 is CASSSSGSGGQETQYF. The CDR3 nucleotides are TGTGCCAGCAGCAGCAGCGGGAGTGGGGGTCAAGAGACCCAGTACTTC.

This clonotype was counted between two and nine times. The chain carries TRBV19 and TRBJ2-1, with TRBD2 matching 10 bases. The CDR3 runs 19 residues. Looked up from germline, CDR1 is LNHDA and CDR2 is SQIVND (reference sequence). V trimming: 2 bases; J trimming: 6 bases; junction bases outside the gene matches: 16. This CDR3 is CASSILGLAGVRLTNEQFF. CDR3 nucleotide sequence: TGTGCCAGTAGTATATTGGGGCTAGCGGGAGTGAGACTGACCAATGAGCAGTTCTTC. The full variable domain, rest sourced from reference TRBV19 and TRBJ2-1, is DGGITQSPKYLFRKEGQNVTLSCEQNLNHDAMYWYRQDPGQGLRLIYYSQIVNDFQKGDIAEGYSVSREKKESFPLTVTSAQKNPTAFYLCASSILGLAGVRLTNEQFFGPGTRLTVL.

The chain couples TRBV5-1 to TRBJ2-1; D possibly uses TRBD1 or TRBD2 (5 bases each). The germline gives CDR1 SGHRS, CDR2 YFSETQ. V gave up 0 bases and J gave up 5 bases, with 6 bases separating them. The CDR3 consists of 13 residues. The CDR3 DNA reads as TGCGCCAGCAGCTTGGAGGGACACAATGAGCAGTTCTTC. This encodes CASSLEGHNEQFF.

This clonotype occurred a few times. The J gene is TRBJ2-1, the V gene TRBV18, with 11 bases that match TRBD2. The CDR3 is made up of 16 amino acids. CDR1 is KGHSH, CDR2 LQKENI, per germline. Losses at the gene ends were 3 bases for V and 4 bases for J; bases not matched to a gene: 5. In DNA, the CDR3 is TGTGCCAGCTCACCTTTACTAGCGGGAGTGTACAATGAGCAGTTCTTC. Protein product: CASSPLLAGVYNEQFF.

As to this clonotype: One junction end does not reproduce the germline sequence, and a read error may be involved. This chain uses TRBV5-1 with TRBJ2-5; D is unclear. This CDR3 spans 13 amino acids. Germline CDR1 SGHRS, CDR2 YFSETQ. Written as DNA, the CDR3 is TGCGACAGCAGCTTGGTTGGGGAAGAGACCCAGTACTTC. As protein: CDSSLVGEETQYF.

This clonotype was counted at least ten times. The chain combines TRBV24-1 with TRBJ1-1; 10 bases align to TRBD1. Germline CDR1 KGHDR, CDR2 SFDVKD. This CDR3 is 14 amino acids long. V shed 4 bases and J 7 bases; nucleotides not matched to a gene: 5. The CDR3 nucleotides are TGTGCCACCAGTGACCGGACAGGGGGAGATGAAGCTTTCTTT. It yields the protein CATSDRTGGDEAFF.

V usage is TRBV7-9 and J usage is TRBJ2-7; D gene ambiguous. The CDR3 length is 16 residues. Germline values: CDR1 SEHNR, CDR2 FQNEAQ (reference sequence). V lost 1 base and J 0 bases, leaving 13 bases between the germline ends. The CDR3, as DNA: TGTGCCAGCAGCTTAGTGGAAGGACGGCCCTCCTACGAGCAGTACTTC. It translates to CASSLVEGRPSYEQYF.

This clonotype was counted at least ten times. CDR3 residues: CASSQVPGRGQPQHF. For the CDR3, the DNA is TGTGCCAGCAGCCAAGTTCCGGGCAGGGGTCAGCCCCAGCATTTT. The chain joins TRBV3-1 to TRBJ1-5, with D tentatively TRBD1 (6 bases). V was cut by 1 base and J by 6 bases, with 13 bases left in between. The CDR3 totals 15 residues. Germline V gene lookup returns CDR1 LGHDT and CDR2 YNNKEL (reference sequence).

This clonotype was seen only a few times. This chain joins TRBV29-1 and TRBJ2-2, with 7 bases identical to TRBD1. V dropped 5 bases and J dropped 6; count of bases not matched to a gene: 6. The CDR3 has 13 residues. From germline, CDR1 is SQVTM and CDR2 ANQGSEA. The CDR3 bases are TGCAGCGTTCGAGGGGGCGCTGCCGGGGAGCTGTTTTTT. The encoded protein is CSVRGGAAGELFF.

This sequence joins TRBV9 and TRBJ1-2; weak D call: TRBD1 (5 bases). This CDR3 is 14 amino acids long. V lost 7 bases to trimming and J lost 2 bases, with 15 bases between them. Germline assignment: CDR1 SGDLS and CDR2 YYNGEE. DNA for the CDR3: TGTGCCAGCGCCGTCGGGGGAGGAAACTATGGCTACACCTTC. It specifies CASAVGGGNYGYTF.

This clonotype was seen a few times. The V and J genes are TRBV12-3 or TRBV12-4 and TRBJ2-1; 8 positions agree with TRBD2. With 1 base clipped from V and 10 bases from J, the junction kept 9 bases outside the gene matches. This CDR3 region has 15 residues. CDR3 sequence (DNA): TGTGCCAGCAGTTTAGATGGTAGCGGGATGGGAGAGCAGTTCTTC. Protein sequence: CASSLDGSGMGEQFF.

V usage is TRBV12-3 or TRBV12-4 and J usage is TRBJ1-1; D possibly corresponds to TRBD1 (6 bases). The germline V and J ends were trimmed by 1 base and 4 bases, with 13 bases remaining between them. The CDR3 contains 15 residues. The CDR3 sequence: CASSLVGGLGTEAFF. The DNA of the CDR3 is TGTGCCAGCAGTTTAGTAGGGGGATTAGGCACTGAAGCTTTCTTT.

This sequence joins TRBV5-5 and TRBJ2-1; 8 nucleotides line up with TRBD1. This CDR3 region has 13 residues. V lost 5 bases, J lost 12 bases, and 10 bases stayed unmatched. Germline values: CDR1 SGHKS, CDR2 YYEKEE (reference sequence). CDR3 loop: CASSPQGAGAQFF. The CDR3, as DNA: TGTGCCAGCAGTCCCCAGGGGGCGGGTGCGCAGTTCTTC.

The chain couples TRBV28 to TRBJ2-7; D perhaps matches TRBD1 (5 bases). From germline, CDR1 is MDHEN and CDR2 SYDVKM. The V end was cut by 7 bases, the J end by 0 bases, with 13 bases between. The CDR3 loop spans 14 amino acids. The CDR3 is CASTPQVPSYEQYF. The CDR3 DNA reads TGTGCCAGCACCCCACAGGTACCCTCCTACGAGCAGTACTTC.

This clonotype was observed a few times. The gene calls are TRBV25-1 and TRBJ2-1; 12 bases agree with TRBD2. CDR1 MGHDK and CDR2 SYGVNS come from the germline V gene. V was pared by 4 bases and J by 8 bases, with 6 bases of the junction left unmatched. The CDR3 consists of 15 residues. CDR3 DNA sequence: TGTGCCAGCAGTGCGACTAGCGGGGGTTCTGATGAGCAGTTCTTC. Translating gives CASSATSGGSDEQFF.

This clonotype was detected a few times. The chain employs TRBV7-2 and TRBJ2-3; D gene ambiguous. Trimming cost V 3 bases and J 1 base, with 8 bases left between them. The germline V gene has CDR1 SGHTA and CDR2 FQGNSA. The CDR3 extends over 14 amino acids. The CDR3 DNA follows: TGTGCCAGCAGCTTGCTCTGGGGCACAGATACGCAGTATTTT. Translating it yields CASSLLWGTDTQYF.

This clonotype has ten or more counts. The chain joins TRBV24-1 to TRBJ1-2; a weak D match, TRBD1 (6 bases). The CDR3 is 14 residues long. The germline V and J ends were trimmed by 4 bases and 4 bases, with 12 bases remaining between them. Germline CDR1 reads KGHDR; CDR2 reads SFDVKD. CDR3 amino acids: CATSEGHGSYGYTF. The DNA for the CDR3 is TGTGCCACCAGTGAGGGACACGGATCCTATGGCTACACCTTC.

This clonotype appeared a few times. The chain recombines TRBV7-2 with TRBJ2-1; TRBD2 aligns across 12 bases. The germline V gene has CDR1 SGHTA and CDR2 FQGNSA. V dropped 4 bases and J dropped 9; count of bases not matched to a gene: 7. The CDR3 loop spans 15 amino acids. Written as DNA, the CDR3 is TGTGCCAGCAGCTCGACTAGCGGGAGTCGGGGTGAGCAGTTCTTC. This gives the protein CASSSTSGSRGEQFF. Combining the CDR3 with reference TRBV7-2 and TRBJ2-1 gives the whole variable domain GAGVSQSPSNKVTEKGKDVELRCDPISGHTALYWYRQSLGQGLEFLIYFQGNSAPDKSGLPSDRFSAERTGGSVSTLTIQRTQQEDSAVYLCASSSTSGSRGEQFFGPGTRLTVL.

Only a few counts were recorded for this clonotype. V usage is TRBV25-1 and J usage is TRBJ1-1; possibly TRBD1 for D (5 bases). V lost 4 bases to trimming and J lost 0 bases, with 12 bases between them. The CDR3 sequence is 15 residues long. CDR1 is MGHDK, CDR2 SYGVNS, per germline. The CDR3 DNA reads TGTGCCAGCAGTGGGGAGGGACCGGTGAACACTGAAGCTTTCTTT. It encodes CASSGEGPVNTEAFF.

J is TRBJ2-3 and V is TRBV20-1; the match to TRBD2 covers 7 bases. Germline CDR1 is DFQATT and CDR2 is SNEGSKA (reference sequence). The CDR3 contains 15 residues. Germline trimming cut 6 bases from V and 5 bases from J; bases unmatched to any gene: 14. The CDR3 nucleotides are TGCAGTGCCACCCCCTGGGGGGGAGATGGAGATACGCAGTATTTT. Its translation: CSATPWGGDGDTQYF.

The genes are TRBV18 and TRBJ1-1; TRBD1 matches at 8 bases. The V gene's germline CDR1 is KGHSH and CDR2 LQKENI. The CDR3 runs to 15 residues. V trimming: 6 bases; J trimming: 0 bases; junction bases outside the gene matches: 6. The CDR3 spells CASSDRALMNTEAFF. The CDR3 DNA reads TGTGCCAGCTCGGACAGGGCCCTCATGAACACTGAAGCTTTCTTT.

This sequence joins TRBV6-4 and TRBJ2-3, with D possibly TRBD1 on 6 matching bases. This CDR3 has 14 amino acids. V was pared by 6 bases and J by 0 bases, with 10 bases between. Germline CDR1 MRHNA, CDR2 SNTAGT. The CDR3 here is CASRRTASTDTQYF. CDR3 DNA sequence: TGTGCCAGCAGGAGGACAGCGAGCACAGATACGCAGTATTTT.

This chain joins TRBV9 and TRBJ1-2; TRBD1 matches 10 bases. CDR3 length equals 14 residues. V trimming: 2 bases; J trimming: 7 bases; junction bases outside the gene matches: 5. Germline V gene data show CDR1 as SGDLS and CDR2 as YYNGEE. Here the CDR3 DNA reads TGTGCCAGCAGCGTGACAGGGGGCGGACGTGGCTACACCTTC. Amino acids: CASSVTGGGRGYTF.

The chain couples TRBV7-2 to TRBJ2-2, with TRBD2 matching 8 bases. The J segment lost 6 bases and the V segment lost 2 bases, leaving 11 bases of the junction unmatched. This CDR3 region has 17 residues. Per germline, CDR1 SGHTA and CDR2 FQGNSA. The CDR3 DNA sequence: TGTGCCAGCAGCTTAATTGGCCAGCGGGGGACCGCCGGGGAGCTGTTTTTT. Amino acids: CASSLIGQRGTAGELFF.